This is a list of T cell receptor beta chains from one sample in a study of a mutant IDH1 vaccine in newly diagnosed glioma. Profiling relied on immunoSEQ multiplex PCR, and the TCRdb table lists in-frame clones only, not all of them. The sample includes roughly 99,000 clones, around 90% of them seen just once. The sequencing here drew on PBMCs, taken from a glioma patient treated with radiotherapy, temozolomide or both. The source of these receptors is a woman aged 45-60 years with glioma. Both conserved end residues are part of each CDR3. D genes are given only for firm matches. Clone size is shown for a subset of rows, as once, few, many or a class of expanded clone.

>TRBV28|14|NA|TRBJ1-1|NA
TGTGCCAGCAGTCCTCAGGGGCTTTTGACTGAAGCTTTCTTT
CASSPQGLLTEAFF
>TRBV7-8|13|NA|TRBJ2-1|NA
TGTGCCAGCAGCTTCGGGGGAGAGAATGAGCAGTTCTTC
CASSFGGENEQFF
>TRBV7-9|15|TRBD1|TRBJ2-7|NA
TGTGCCAGCAGCTCGGGGGACAGGAGCTCCTACGAGCAGTACTTC
CASSSGDRSSYEQYF
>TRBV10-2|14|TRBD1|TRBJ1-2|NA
TGCGCCAGCAGTGAGGGGACAGGGCCCTATGGCTACACCTTC
CASSEGTGPYGYTF
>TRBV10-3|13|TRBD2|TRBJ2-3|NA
TGTGCCATCAGGGCGGGGGGCACGGATACGCAGTATTTT
CAIRAGGTDTQYF
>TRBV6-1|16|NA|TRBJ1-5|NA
TGTGCCAGCAGTGGGGGGGCGGTGGGGAGCAATCAGCCCCAGCATTTT
CASSGGAVGSNQPQHF
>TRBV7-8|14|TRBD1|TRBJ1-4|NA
TGTGCCAGCAGCTCGACAGGGTCATTTGAAAAACTGTTTTTT
CASSSTGSFEKLFF
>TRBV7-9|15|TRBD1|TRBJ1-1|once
TGTGCCAGCAGCTCGTCCCGGGACAGGAACACTGAAGCTTTCTTT
CASSSSRDRNTEAFF
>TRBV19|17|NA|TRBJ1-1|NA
TGTGCCAGTAGTATAGATGGACGGCTGGTAAGGAACACTGAAGCTTTCTTT
CASSIDGRLVRNTEAFF
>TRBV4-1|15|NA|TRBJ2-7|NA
TGCGCCAGCAGCCAAGAGGCAGAAGGGCCCTACGAGCAGTACTTC
CASSQEAEGPYEQYF
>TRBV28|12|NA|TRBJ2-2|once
TGTGCCAGCCGGAGGGGCACCGGGGAGCTGTTTTTT
CASRRGTGELFF
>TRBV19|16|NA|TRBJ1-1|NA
TGTGCCAGTAGTATGGGGTATTCGGGGAGAGTGACTGAAGCTTTCTTT
CASSMGYSGRVTEAFF
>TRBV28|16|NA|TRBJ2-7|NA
TGTGCCAGCAGTCTTTTAGGGGGGTCCATCTCCTACGAGCAGTACTTC
CASSLLGGSISYEQYF
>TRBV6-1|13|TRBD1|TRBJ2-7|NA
TGTGCCAGCACTGGACAGGGTCGGAGGGAGCAGTACTTC
CASTGQGRREQYF
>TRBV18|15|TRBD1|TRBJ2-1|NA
TGTGCCAGCTCCCCCGAGGGGGCCGGCTGGAATGAGCAGTTCTTC
CASSPEGAGWNEQFF
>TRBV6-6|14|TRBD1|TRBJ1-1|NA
TGTGCCAGCAGTTTCTACAGGGGAAGCACTGAAGCTTTCTTT
CASSFYRGSTEAFF
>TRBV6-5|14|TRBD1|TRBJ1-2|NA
TGTGCCAGCAGTTGGGGGGACAGGAACTATGGCTACACCTTC
CASSWGDRNYGYTF
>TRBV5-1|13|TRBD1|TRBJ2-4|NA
TGCGCCAGCAGCCTGACAGGGGAAGACATTCAGTACTTC
CASSLTGEDIQYF
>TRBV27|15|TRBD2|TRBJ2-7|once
TGTGCCAGCAGTTTGAGGGCTAGCGGTAACTACGAGCAGTACTTC
CASSLRASGNYEQYF
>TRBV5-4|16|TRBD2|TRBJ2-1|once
TGTGCCAGCAGCCCGGGGGGACTAGCGATGAACAATGAGCAGTTCTTC
CASSPGGLAMNNEQFF
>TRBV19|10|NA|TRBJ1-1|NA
TGTGCCAGTAGTGGCCCCCCCAACTTCTTT
CASSGPPNFF
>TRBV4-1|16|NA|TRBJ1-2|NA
TGCGCCAGCAGCCAGATCGTACCTACTGGGATATATGGCTACACCTTC
CASSQIVPTGIYGYTF
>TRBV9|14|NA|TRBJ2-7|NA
TGTGCCAGCAGCGTAGGGGGCCTCGGCTACGAGCAGTACTTC
CASSVGGLGYEQYF
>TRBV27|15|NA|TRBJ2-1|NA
TGTGCCACCACCCCCGGCAACTGGCTAGGAAATGAGCAGTTCTTC
CATTPGNWLGNEQFF
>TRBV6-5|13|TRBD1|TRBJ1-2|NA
TGTGCCAGCAGTTATGACAGGGGCTATGGCTACACCTTC
CASSYDRGYGYTF
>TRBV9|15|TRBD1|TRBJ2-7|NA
TGTGCCAGCAGCTCCGGGACAGGGGCCTCCTACGAGCAGTACTTC
CASSSGTGASYEQYF
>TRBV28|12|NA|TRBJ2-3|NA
TGTGCCAGCAGTTTGGGGGCAGATACGCAGTATTTT
CASSLGADTQYF